The 17 T cell receptor beta chains in this list originate from one sample, sequenced in a study of vaccination and CD4 T cells after COVID-19. Treatment here: roughly ten-day PBMC culture with coronavirus spike peptide pools or control peptides (ViraFEST assay). Cultured CD4+ T cell DNA underwent sequencing with the Oncomine TCR Beta short-read assay. One entry per CDR3 protein results from TCRdb running MiXCR on the PCR reads. This repertoire shows about 20,000 distinct CDR3 sequences, roughly 50% found once; its top ten account for roughly 6.5%. What these receptors recognize is not known. Sequencing was done on a sample of CD4+ T cells from blood, cultured in vitro. The receptors were sampled from a human donor who had recovered from COVID-19.

The chain links TRBV28 to TRBJ2-3; no reliable D call. Trimming removed 5 bases at V and 6 bases at J, with 15 bases between. Germline values: CDR1 MDHEN, CDR2 SYDVKM. The CDR3 extends over 14 amino acids. CDR3 sequence reads: CASSPFVAPDTQYF. Written as DNA, the CDR3 is TGTGCCAGCAGTCCCTTCGTAGCTCCGGATACGCAGTATTTT.

Note on this clonotype: The CDR3 end shows no conserved phenylalanine or tryptophan, and so a read error is likely. The V call is TRBV20-1, the J call TRBJ1-1; D might be TRBD1 (5 bases). CDR1 is DFQATT, CDR2 SNEGSKA, per germline (reference sequence). This CDR3 region has 14 residues. Trimming pared 0 bases from V and 4 bases from J, leaving 12 bases between. The CDR3 bases are TGCAGTGCTAGAGATGAAAGACAGAGCACTGAAGCTTTCTTA. Translation gives CSARDERQSTEAFL.

The V gene is TRBV29-1, the J gene TRBJ2-7; 11 bases agree with TRBD1. Germline V gene sequence: CDR1 SQVTM, CDR2 ANQGSEA. This CDR3 has 17 amino acids. Losses at the gene ends were 0 bases for V and 2 bases for J; bases not matched to a gene: 9. The DNA of the CDR3 is TGCAGCGTTGAAGATCGGGGGACAGGGGGTAAGGCCTACGAGCAGTACTTC. It is translated as CSVEDRGTGGKAYEQYF.

The genes are TRBV19 and TRBJ2-2, with 9 bases identical to TRBD1. The CDR3 spans 14 residues. Germline V gives CDR1 LNHDA, CDR2 SQIVND (reference sequence). V shed 8 bases and J 9 bases; nucleotides not matched to a gene: 10. The DNA of the CDR3 is TGTGCCAGTGACGGTACAGGGGGCTCCTGGGAGCTGTTTTTT. It yields the protein CASDGTGGSWELFF.

The chain couples TRBV12-3 or TRBV12-4 to TRBJ2-7, with D maybe TRBD1 (6 bases). The V gene lost 3 bases and the J gene lost 4 bases, with 13 bases spanning the gap. This CDR3 region has 14 residues. The CDR3, as DNA: TGTGCCAGCAGTTTCCAGGGGTTATTGTACGAGCAGTACTTC. It yields the protein CASSFQGLLYEQYF.

This clonotype was seen a handful of times. The J gene is TRBJ2-5, the V gene TRBV20-1, with D possibly TRBD1 on 5 matching bases. V lost 3 bases and J 4 bases, leaving 18 bases between the germline ends. The germline gives CDR1 DFQATT, CDR2 SNEGSKA (reference sequence). The CDR3 is 15 amino acids. CDR3 loop: CSASPIGVDIETQYF. The DNA for the CDR3 is TGCAGTGCTAGCCCCATTGGGGTGGACATAGAGACCCAGTACTTC.

This chain's CDR3 is CASSFRRGDTGELFF. The CDR3 nucleotides read TGTGCCAGCAGTTTCCGACGGGGGGACACCGGGGAGCTGTTTTTT. The gene calls are TRBV12-3 or TRBV12-4 and TRBJ2-2; 7 nucleotides agree with TRBD2. V gave up 3 bases and J gave up 3 bases; unmatched junction bases: 4. This CDR3 region has 15 residues.

V is TRBV12-3 or TRBV12-4 and J is TRBJ1-5, with D perhaps TRBD1 (6 bases). This CDR3 comprises 13 residues. V was trimmed by 6 bases and J by 5 bases, leaving 11 bases between them. CDR3 in DNA: TGTGCCAGCAGCCACAGGGAGTATCAGCCCCAGCATTTT. Residues: CASSHREYQPQHF.

Judged by abundance, this clonotype is medium-sized. The chain links TRBV6-2 or TRBV6-3 to TRBJ2-2; TRBD1 might be the D (6 bases). CDR3 length equals 14 residues. The germline CDR1 and CDR2 sequences are MNHEY and SVGEGT. Trimming pared 7 bases from V and 1 base from J, leaving 10 bases between. CDR3 DNA sequence: TGTGCCAGCATCAGGACAGTGAACACCGGGGAGCTGTTTTTT. Its protein product is CASIRTVNTGELFF.

The chain couples TRBV20-1 to TRBJ1-1; TRBD1 is a possible D gene (5 bases). Trimming took off 3 bases at V and 5 bases at J, with 16 bases between the two ends. Germline V gene sequence: CDR1 DFQATT, CDR2 SNEGSKA (reference sequence). CDR3 size: 14 residues. The CDR3, as DNA: TGCAGTGCTAGTCCCCCGGGGCGCGGGACTGAAGCTTTCTTT. It specifies CSASPPGRGTEAFF.

This clonotype was counted between two and nine times. V is TRBV6-2 or TRBV6-3 and J is TRBJ1-1; D unresolved. Between the trimmed V and J ends, which lost 2 bases and 3 bases, there was a span of 4 bases. The CDR3 spans 12 residues. From germline, CDR1 is MNHEY and CDR2 SVGEGT. The DNA for the CDR3 is TGTGCCAGCAGTTACCAGCACACTGAAGCTTTCTTT. It is translated as CASSYQHTEAFF.

The chain has TRBV27 and TRBJ2-5, with TRBD2 identical over 7 bases. Trimming at V came to 2 bases and at J to 4 bases, leaving 7 bases not matched to a gene. The germline gives CDR1 MNHEY, CDR2 SMNVEV (reference sequence). The CDR3 loop spans 15 amino acids. CDR3 nucleotide sequence: TGTGCCAGCAGTTTAGCGGGAGTTTTATCAGAGACCCAGTACTTC. It encodes CASSLAGVLSETQYF.

This clonotype showed up just a few times. The chain recombines TRBV15 with TRBJ1-5; D is possibly TRBD1 (6 bases). The CDR3 consists of 15 residues. V dropped 5 bases and J dropped 1 base, with 12 bases sitting between them. CDR1 is LNHNV, CDR2 YYDKDF, per germline (reference sequence). This CDR3 reads CATSARGKSNQPQHF. The CDR3 coding sequence is TGTGCCACCAGCGCGAGGGGGAAGAGCAATCAGCCCCAGCATTTT.

The genes are TRBV5-1 and TRBJ1-1; D is perhaps TRBD1 (5 bases). The CDR3 is made up of 15 amino acids. V was cut by 2 bases and J by 3 bases, with 14 bases left in between. Germline CDR1 reads SGHRS; CDR2 reads YFSETQ. The CDR3 nucleotides are TGCGCCAGCAGCTTCTGGGGGAGGGAGGACACTGAAGCTTTCTTT. Translated: CASSFWGREDTEAFF.

This clonotype has only a few counts. The genes are TRBV30 and TRBJ1-1; D call uncertain. CDR1 and CDR2 from the germline V gene are GTSNPN and SVGIG (reference sequence). The V and J ends lost 2 bases and 3 bases respectively, with 10 bases between them. The CDR3 consists of 13 residues. The CDR3 region is CAWSKALDTEAFF. CDR3 coding DNA: TGTGCCTGGAGTAAGGCCTTGGACACTGAAGCTTTCTTT.

The rearrangement joins TRBV7-8 to TRBJ1-2, with D possibly matching TRBD1 (6 bases). CDR3 length: 13 amino acids. Trimming took off 0 bases at V and 7 bases at J, with 9 bases between the two ends. Looked up from germline, CDR1 is SGHVS and CDR2 is FQNEAQ. The CDR3 here is CASSLAETGGYTF. The CDR3 bases are TGTGCCAGCAGCTTAGCAGAGACAGGTGGCTACACCTTC.

The chain recombines TRBV25-1 with TRBJ1-1, with D maybe TRBD1 (5 bases). V was pared by 3 bases and J by 5 bases, with 13 bases between. Germline V lookup: CDR1 MGHDK, CDR2 SYGVNS. The CDR3 totals 14 residues. The DNA of the CDR3 is TGTGCCAGCAGTGAGTGGCAGGGCGATACTGAAGCTTTCTTT. Protein: CASSEWQGDTEAFF.